The rows below give T cell receptor beta chains drawn from one sample of a study of shared clonotypes between healthy human individuals. Produced via immunoSEQ multiplex PCR; TCRdb's table is partial and in-frame only. The sample shows about 470,000 clones, 75% to 85% of them seen only once. The specimen sequenced was PBMCs. The source of these receptors is a woman between 40 and 55 years old in good health. Some clones in this sample may be carry-over from other donors' samples. CDR3s include the opening cysteine and the closing phenylalanine or tryptophan. A D gene is named only where the DNA matches it firmly. The size of a clone is reported for some rows only, either as once, few or many, or as a class for expanded clones.

d_call: NA; j_call: TRBJ2-7; v_call: TRBV19; clone_size: NA; cdr3_nt: TGTGCCAGTAGTATTCCCGGCCTCTCCTACGAGCAGTACTTC; cdr3_aa: CASSIPGLSYEQYF
d_call: TRBD2; j_call: TRBJ2-7; v_call: TRBV11-2; clone_size: once; cdr3_nt: TGTGCCAGCAGCTTATCTAGCGGGAGGGTGGAGGAGCAGTACTTC; cdr3_aa: CASSLSSGRVEEQYF
d_call: TRBD2; j_call: TRBJ2-3; v_call: TRBV2; clone_size: NA; cdr3_nt: TGTGCCAGCAGTGTAGCGGGGTTCGGCACAGATACGCAGTATTTT; cdr3_aa: CASSVAGFGTDTQYF
d_call: NA; j_call: TRBJ1-1; v_call: TRBV18; clone_size: NA; cdr3_nt: TGTGCCAGCTCACCCATACCGAACACTGAAGCTTTCTTT; cdr3_aa: CASSPIPNTEAFF
d_call: TRBD2; j_call: TRBJ2-5; v_call: TRBV7-3; clone_size: NA; cdr3_nt: TGTGCCAGCTTAACGCGGGAGGGTTCAGAGACCCAGTACTTC; cdr3_aa: CASLTREGSETQYF
d_call: NA; j_call: TRBJ2-1; v_call: TRBV27; clone_size: NA; cdr3_nt: TGTGCCAGCAGTTGGAGGGGTGGCAATGAGCAGTTCTTC; cdr3_aa: CASSWRGGNEQFF
d_call: NA; j_call: TRBJ2-7; v_call: TRBV5-1; clone_size: NA; cdr3_nt: TGCGCCAGCAGCTTGGAGCCACAAAGCGACGAGCAGTACTTC; cdr3_aa: CASSLEPQSDEQYF
d_call: NA; j_call: TRBJ2-1; v_call: TRBV28; clone_size: NA; cdr3_nt: TGTGCCAGCAGTTCCTTGACAGGCTCCTACAATGAGCAGTTCTTC; cdr3_aa: CASSSLTGSYNEQFF
d_call: NA; j_call: TRBJ2-1; v_call: TRBV4-3; clone_size: NA; cdr3_nt: TGCGCCAGCAGCCAAGAGGGGGCTAGCAGCAATGAGCAGTTCTTC; cdr3_aa: CASSQEGASSNEQFF
d_call: TRBD2; j_call: TRBJ2-1; v_call: TRBV5-6; clone_size: NA; cdr3_nt: TGTGCCAGCAGCTTTAGGCTAGCGGTCGTTAGCTCCTACAATGAGCAGTTCTTC; cdr3_aa: CASSFRLAVVSSYNEQFF
d_call: NA; j_call: TRBJ1-5; v_call: TRBV27; clone_size: NA; cdr3_nt: TGTGCCAGCAGTTTAGGCAGGGGAAAAGGACAATATCAGCCCCAGCATTTT; cdr3_aa: CASSLGRGKGQYQPQHF
d_call: TRBD1; j_call: TRBJ2-2; v_call: TRBV28; clone_size: NA; cdr3_nt: TGTGCCAGCAGTTTTCAGGGGGTGAACACCGGGGAGCTGTTTTTT; cdr3_aa: CASSFQGVNTGELFF
d_call: NA; j_call: TRBJ2-7; v_call: TRBV2; clone_size: once; cdr3_nt: TGTGCCAGCTCATCCGGGAGAGAATACGAGCAGTACTTC; cdr3_aa: CASSSGREYEQYF
d_call: TRBD2; j_call: TRBJ2-1; v_call: TRBV19; clone_size: NA; cdr3_nt: TGTGCCAGTAGTCAGACTAGCGGGTACAATGAGCAGTTCTTC; cdr3_aa: CASSQTSGYNEQFF
d_call: NA; j_call: TRBJ1-4; v_call: TRBV6-6; clone_size: NA; cdr3_nt: TGTGCCAGCAGCTCCGGACAGTCTAATGAAAAACTGTTTTTT; cdr3_aa: CASSSGQSNEKLFF
d_call: NA; j_call: TRBJ2-7; v_call: TRBV28; clone_size: NA; cdr3_nt: TGTGCCAGCAGTGAGGAGTGGGTAGGGGAGCAGTACTTC; cdr3_aa: CASSEEWVGEQYF
d_call: NA; j_call: TRBJ1-5; v_call: TRBV5-1; clone_size: NA; cdr3_nt: TGCGCCAGCAGCTTGGGTCCAGGGGAAGGCAATCAGCCCCAACAGTTT; cdr3_aa: CASSLGPGEGNQPQQF
d_call: NA; j_call: TRBJ1-1; v_call: TRBV10-3; clone_size: NA; cdr3_nt: TGTGCCATCAGGAGGGGGGAGACGAACACTGAAGCTTTCTTT; cdr3_aa: CAIRRGETNTEAFF
d_call: TRBD2; j_call: TRBJ2-1; v_call: TRBV6-6; clone_size: NA; cdr3_nt: TGTGCCAGCAGTCCGGGACTACACAATGAGCAGTTCTTC; cdr3_aa: CASSPGLHNEQFF
d_call: NA; j_call: TRBJ1-6; v_call: TRBV6-1; clone_size: NA; cdr3_nt: TGTGCCAGCAGCCCGGGGCCTAATAATTCACCCCTCCACTTT; cdr3_aa: CASSPGPNNSPLHF
d_call: NA; j_call: TRBJ2-7; v_call: TRBV28; clone_size: NA; cdr3_nt: TGTGCCAGCAGTTTATTGGGAAGCCACGAGCAGTACTTC; cdr3_aa: CASSLLGSHEQYF
d_call: NA; j_call: TRBJ2-7; v_call: TRBV7-2; clone_size: NA; cdr3_nt: TGTGCCAGCAGCTCCCGGACGCGGCTTCCTGTCTACGAGCAGTACTTC; cdr3_aa: CASSSRTRLPVYEQYF
d_call: NA; j_call: TRBJ1-1; v_call: TRBV21-1; clone_size: NA; cdr3_nt: TGTGCCAGCCCTACCCGAACCGGGCCCTATGAAGCTTTCTTT; cdr3_aa: CASPTRTGPYEAFF
d_call: TRBD1; j_call: TRBJ1-4; v_call: TRBV29-1; clone_size: once; cdr3_nt: TGCAGCGTTGGACAGGGTCGGAATGAAAAACTGTTTTTT; cdr3_aa: CSVGQGRNEKLFF
d_call: NA; j_call: TRBJ2-1; v_call: TRBV5-1; clone_size: NA; cdr3_nt: TGCGCCAGCAGCCTCGGTGGGGGGATGGGAAATGAGCAGTTCTTC; cdr3_aa: CASSLGGGMGNEQFF
d_call: TRBD1; j_call: TRBJ1-4; v_call: TRBV2; clone_size: NA; cdr3_nt: TGTGCCAGCAGTACGGGACAGGGGGCGCGGGGGACTAATGAAAAACTGTTTTTT; cdr3_aa: CASSTGQGARGTNEKLFF
d_call: TRBD2; j_call: TRBJ2-3; v_call: TRBV30; clone_size: NA; cdr3_nt: TGTGCCTGGGTCAGCGGGAGGGCCGCAGATACGCAGTATTTT; cdr3_aa: CAWVSGRAADTQYF
d_call: TRBD1; j_call: TRBJ2-3; v_call: TRBV27; clone_size: NA; cdr3_nt: TGTGCCAGCAGTTTACGCAGGGGGCCAGATACGCAGTATTTT; cdr3_aa: CASSLRRGPDTQYF
d_call: NA; j_call: TRBJ2-7; v_call: TRBV4-2; clone_size: once; cdr3_nt: TGTGCCAGCAGCGAAACAGGCTCCTACGAGCAGTACTTC; cdr3_aa: CASSETGSYEQYF
d_call: NA; j_call: TRBJ1-1; v_call: TRBV5-5; clone_size: few; cdr3_nt: TGTGCCAGCAGCAGGACTGGGTGGGTCACTGAAGCTTTCTTT; cdr3_aa: CASSRTGWVTEAFF
d_call: NA; j_call: TRBJ2-3; v_call: TRBV7-9; clone_size: few; cdr3_nt: TGTGCCAGCAGAAGCGGACGTTTCACAGATACGCAGTATTTT; cdr3_aa: CASRSGRFTDTQYF
d_call: NA; j_call: TRBJ2-1; v_call: TRBV7-8; clone_size: NA; cdr3_nt: TGTGCCAGCAGCTTCTGGCCGAATGAGCAGTTCTTC; cdr3_aa: CASSFWPNEQFF
d_call: NA; j_call: TRBJ1-1; v_call: TRBV5-1; clone_size: NA; cdr3_nt: TGCGCCAGCAGCATTGTGGCTGGAATGAACACTGAAGCTTTCTTT; cdr3_aa: CASSIVAGMNTEAFF
d_call: NA; j_call: TRBJ1-2; v_call: TRBV28; clone_size: few; cdr3_nt: TGTGCCAGCAGTGCCTTCGTTGGCTACACCTTC; cdr3_aa: CASSAFVGYTF
d_call: TRBD1; j_call: TRBJ2-3; v_call: TRBV10-3; clone_size: NA; cdr3_nt: TGTGCCGCTAAAAATAACAGGGGCAACACAGATACGCAGTATTTT; cdr3_aa: CAAKNNRGNTDTQYF
d_call: NA; j_call: TRBJ2-7; v_call: TRBV13; clone_size: NA; cdr3_nt: TGTGCCAGCAGCTCCCGTTATCTGCGTGTCCCCGAGCAGTACTTC; cdr3_aa: CASSSRYLRVPEQYF
d_call: NA; j_call: TRBJ1-6; v_call: TRBV28; clone_size: NA; cdr3_nt: TGTGCCAGCAGTCAGCTCGACAGCTCCTATAATTCACCCCTCCACTTT; cdr3_aa: CASSQLDSSYNSPLHF
d_call: NA; j_call: TRBJ1-5; v_call: TRBV30; clone_size: NA; cdr3_nt: TGTGCCTGGAGTGTGGGAGGTAATCAGCCCCAGCATTTT; cdr3_aa: CAWSVGGNQPQHF
d_call: TRBD1; j_call: TRBJ2-2; v_call: TRBV7-7; clone_size: few; cdr3_nt: TGTGCTAGCAGCCCCGACAGGGAGAACACCGGGGAGCTGTTTTTT; cdr3_aa: CASSPDRENTGELFF
d_call: TRBD2; j_call: TRBJ2-7; v_call: TRBV27; clone_size: NA; cdr3_nt: TGTGCCAGCAGTTTAAGGGGACTAGCGCCAAACTACGAGCAGTACTTC; cdr3_aa: CASSLRGLAPNYEQYF
d_call: NA; j_call: TRBJ1-5; v_call: TRBV19; clone_size: few; cdr3_nt: TGTGCCAGTATGACTTGGGGTAGGGGTGGCAATCAGCCCCAGCATTTT; cdr3_aa: CASMTWGRGGNQPQHF
d_call: TRBD2; j_call: TRBJ2-7; v_call: TRBV4-1; clone_size: NA; cdr3_nt: TGCGCCAGCAGCTTTACTAGCGGGCCATCCCACTACGAGCAGTACTTC; cdr3_aa: CASSFTSGPSHYEQYF
d_call: TRBD1; j_call: TRBJ1-1; v_call: TRBV7-3; clone_size: NA; cdr3_nt: TGTGCCAGCAGCTTAAATGGACAGGGTTGGACTGAAGCTTTCTTT; cdr3_aa: CASSLNGQGWTEAFF
d_call: NA; j_call: TRBJ1-1; v_call: TRBV9; clone_size: few; cdr3_nt: TGTGCCAGCAGCGTAGATGGAGGACTTTCTGAAGCTTTCTTT; cdr3_aa: CASSVDGGLSEAFF
d_call: TRBD2; j_call: TRBJ2-2; v_call: TRBV9; clone_size: NA; cdr3_nt: TGTGCCAGCAGCGTACGTCCTAGCGGGATAGAAGCCGGGGAGCTGTTTTTT; cdr3_aa: CASSVRPSGIEAGELFF